Listed below are T cell receptor beta chains from one sample, sequenced in a study of blood T cell repertoires in COVID-19. Repertoires were generated with immunoSEQ multiplex PCR, while TCRdb's copy carries only in-frame clones and drops some. The table shows roughly 30,000 clones, with around 86% occurring only once. The sample taken for sequencing was peripheral blood. These receptors came from a human donor in a cohort sampled during active COVID-19. The donor label of this sample is uncertain. Both conserved end residues are part of each CDR3. A D gene is named only where the DNA matches it firmly. Clone size is not always given. Where it is, it says once, few, many or a class for expanded clones.

v_gene,j_gene,abundance,d_gene,CDR3nt,CDR3aa
TRBV2,TRBJ2-7,.,TRBD1,TGTGCCAGCACCGGGACAGGGCCTACCTACGAGCAGTACTTC,CASTGTGPTYEQYF
TRBV15,TRBJ1-2,.,.,TGTGCCACCTCTGAGAATTCCCTCTATGGCTACACCTTC,CATSENSLYGYTF
TRBV3-1/TRBV3-2,TRBJ1-1,.,.,TGTGCCAGCAGCCAAAGGGCCAGGGGTAGGACTGAAGCTTTCTTT,CASSQRARGRTEAFF
TRBV28,TRBJ1-1,.,.,TGTGCCAGCAGTTTTACGACAGAGATTAACACTGAAGCTTTCTTT,CASSFTTEINTEAFF
TRBV27,TRBJ2-7,.,TRBD1,TGTGCCAGCAGATTGACCCCGGGACAGACCTACGAGCAGTACTTC,CASRLTPGQTYEQYF
TRBV2,TRBJ2-7,.,.,TGTGCCAGCAGTGAACGCGGGGCCCCTTACGAGCAGTACTTC,CASSERGAPYEQYF
TRBV19,TRBJ1-5,.,.,TGTGCCAGTAGTTACCGGGGGAATAGCAATCAGCCCCAGCATTTT,CASSYRGNSNQPQHF
TRBV5-1,TRBJ2-2,.,.,TGCGCCAGCAGCCCACGTGCGGGTTCGGCCGGGGAGCTGTTTTTT,CASSPRAGSAGELFF
TRBV4-3,TRBJ1-1,.,.,TGCGCCAGCAGTGCAAGGGGATCTGAAGCTTTCTTT,CASSARGSEAFF
TRBV6-2/TRBV6-3,TRBJ1-1,.,.,TGTGCCAGCAGTCCGCAGGTCAACACTGAAGCTTTCTTT,CASSPQVNTEAFF
TRBV12-3/TRBV12-4,TRBJ1-1,few,.,TGTGCCAGCAGCCTCGACACTGAAGCTTTCTTT,CASSLDTEAFF
TRBV7-8,TRBJ1-4,.,TRBD1,TGTGCCAGCAGCCTAGAACAGGGGCCCAACGGGCGTGAAAAACTGTTTTTT,CASSLEQGPNGREKLFF
TRBV18,TRBJ1-2,.,TRBD1,TGTGCCAGCTCACCACCGGAGGGGGCGTCTGGCTACACCTTC,CASSPPEGASGYTF
TRBV7-2,TRBJ1-6,.,TRBD1,TGTGCCAGCAGCTCTCGGGACAGGGGGCCTAATTCACCCCTCCACTTT,CASSSRDRGPNSPLHF
TRBV11-2,TRBJ1-5,.,TRBD1,TGTGCCAGCAGCATTGACAGGGGCCAGCCCCAGCATTTT,CASSIDRGQPQHF
TRBV6-5,TRBJ1-2,.,TRBD1,TGTGCCAGCAGTTACGGACAGGAATATGGCTACACCTTC,CASSYGQEYGYTF
TRBV7-3,TRBJ2-1,.,TRBD2,TGTGCCAGCAGCCCTTCTAGCGGGGGCTACAATGAGCAGTTCTTC,CASSPSSGGYNEQFF
TRBV5-6,TRBJ2-3,.,.,TGTGCCAGCAGCCCCCCCAGTTGGACAGATACGCAGTATTTT,CASSPPSWTDTQYF
TRBV19,TRBJ2-2,.,TRBD2,TGTGCCAGTAGTATACGACTAGCGGGGGGCACCGGGGAGCTGTTTTTT,CASSIRLAGGTGELFF
TRBV5-6,TRBJ1-4,.,.,TGTGCCAGCAGCTTATGGGGGGTCCGAGAAAAACTGTTTTTT,CASSLWGVREKLFF
TRBV3-1/TRBV3-2,TRBJ2-3,.,TRBD2,TGTGCCACTGAAATGCGGGGGAGAGGAGATACGCAGTATTTT,CATEMRGRGDTQYF
TRBV9,TRBJ2-7,.,TRBD1,TGTGCCAGCAGCGTAGGCCAGGGGGCCCTATACGAGCAGTACTTC,CASSVGQGALYEQYF
TRBV10-3,TRBJ2-5,.,TRBD2,TGTGCCATCAGTGACGGTACTAGCGTGGAGACCCAGTACTTC,CAISDGTSVETQYF
TRBV7-8,TRBJ2-3,.,TRBD2,TGTGCCAGCAGCCCCGGACTAGCGGGCCGCCTCAGAAAGTATTTT,CASSPGLAGRLRKYF
TRBV3-1/TRBV3-2,TRBJ1-1,.,.,TGTGCCAGCAGTTCCCGGGCCGGGGTTAAGAACACTGAAGCTTTCTTT,CASSSRAGVKNTEAFF
TRBV2,TRBJ1-5,.,.,TGTGCCAGTGCTCTAGGGCAGGGAAGCAATCAGCCCCAGCATTTT,CASALGQGSNQPQHF
TRBV3-1/TRBV3-2,TRBJ1-1,.,TRBD1,TGTGCCAGCAGCCTTGGACAGGGATGGACTGAAGCTTTCTTT,CASSLGQGWTEAFF
TRBV18,TRBJ2-2,.,.,TGTGCCAGCTCACCGGGCGGGGCCGGGGAGCTGTTTTTT,CASSPGGAGELFF
TRBV7-9,TRBJ2-5,.,.,TGTGCCAGCAGCCAAGACAGGTACCAAGAGACCCAGTACTTC,CASSQDRYQETQYF
TRBV9,TRBJ2-2,.,TRBD2,TGTGCCAGCAGCTCCCGGGAGGGGGGGCTCGGGGAGCTGTTTTTT,CASSSREGGLGELFF
TRBV18,TRBJ1-1,.,.,TGTGCCAGCTCACAAGGGGAGGGCACTGAAGCTTTCTTT,CASSQGEGTEAFF
TRBV25-1,TRBJ1-2,.,TRBD1,TGTGCCAGCAGTGAATGGGGACAGGCCTATGGCTACACCTTC,CASSEWGQAYGYTF
TRBV5-1,TRBJ2-1,once,.,TGCGCCAGCAGCTTGGGGGGGCCGGGCAATGAGCAGTTCTTC,CASSLGGPGNEQFF
TRBV3-1/TRBV3-2,TRBJ2-7,.,TRBD2,TGTGCCAGCAGCCTAGGGGCGGGGGGGTATACTAGCGAGCAGTACTTC,CASSLGAGGYTSEQYF
TRBV6-5,TRBJ1-1,.,TRBD1,TGTGCCAGCAGGGGACAGGGCGCTTCAAAAGCTTTCTTT,CASRGQGASKAFF
TRBV11-2,TRBJ2-6,.,TRBD1,TGTGCCAGCAGCCATCGACAGGGGGGAATCTCTGGGGCCAACGTCCTGACTTTC,CASSHRQGGISGANVLTF
TRBV2,TRBJ1-6,.,.,TGTGCCAGCAGTGTCGAGGGTTCCTATAATTCACCCCTCCACTTT,CASSVEGSYNSPLHF
TRBV7-2,TRBJ2-7,.,TRBD1,TGTGCCAGCAGCCTTGGGACAGTCCTCTCCTACGAGCAGTACTTC,CASSLGTVLSYEQYF
TRBV6-5,TRBJ1-2,.,TRBD1,TGTGCCACGCTCACCGGGACAGGGATTTTAGGCTACACCTTC,CATLTGTGILGYTF
TRBV11-2,TRBJ2-5,.,.,TGTGCCAGCAGCCCCCTAGGAGCACAAGAGACCCAGTACTTC,CASSPLGAQETQYF